One and the same sample provided the 25 T cell receptor beta chains below, sequenced in a study of T-cell reconstitution after alpha-beta-depleted transplantation in children. Unique molecular identifiers were incorporated during preparation of the TCRbeta library. TCRdb called the PCR reads again in MiXCR, with one record for every CDR3 protein. The sample has 70,000 to 95,000 distinct CDR3 sequences, approximately 12% seen once. Sequencing used PBMCs from the stem cell graft donor, obtained from the stem cell graft. The receptors originated from a human donor who donated a stem cell graft to a child with inherited bone marrow failure.

This clonotype has at least ten counts. V and J are TRBV7-6 and TRBJ2-2; no definite D call. V lost 1 base and J lost 2, with 8 bases in between. The CDR3 runs to 15 residues. From germline, CDR1 is SGHVS and CDR2 FNYEAQ. CDR3 sequence: CASSLVGPNTGELFF. CDR3 sequence (DNA): TGTGCCAGCAGCTTAGTAGGCCCCAACACCGGGGAGCTGTTTTTT.

This clonotype was detected many times. The chain employs TRBV7-2 and TRBJ2-4; D is unclear. The germline V and J ends were trimmed by 3 bases and 0 bases, with 6 bases remaining between them. The CDR3 runs to 14 residues. Germline CDR1 and CDR2: SGHTA and FQGNSA. CDR3 sequence: CASSFRLAKNIQYF. CDR3 sequence (DNA): TGTGCCAGCAGCTTCCGACTAGCCAAAAACATTCAGTACTTC. The variable domain in full, completed from reference TRBV7-2 and TRBJ2-4, reads GAGVSQSPSNKVTEKGKDVELRCDPISGHTALYWYRQSLGQGLEFLIYFQGNSAPDKSGLPSDRFSAERTGGSVSTLTIQRTQQEDSAVYLCASSFRLAKNIQYFGAGTRLSVL.

Ten or more counts support this clonotype. One junction end disagrees with the germline gene, perhaps due to a read error. V gene TRBV7-7 combines with J gene TRBJ2-5; 8 bases agree with TRBD1. CDR3 length equals 14 residues. CDR1 is SSHAT, CDR2 FNYEAQ, per germline (reference sequence). DNA for the CDR3: TGTGCTAGCAGCCCGACGACAGGGGAAGAGACCCAGTACTTC. The encoded protein is CASSPTTGEETQYF.

This clonotype showed up many times. The V and J genes are TRBV2 and TRBJ2-3; weak D call: TRBD2 (6 bases). The CDR3 is 15 residues long. Trimming shortened V by 0 bases and J by 5 bases, and 12 bases separated the two germline ends. Germline values: CDR1 SNHLY, CDR2 FYNNEI. This CDR3 is CASSEAAGWVDTQYF. The DNA of the CDR3 is TGTGCCAGCAGTGAAGCGGCGGGATGGGTAGATACGCAGTATTTT.

This clonotype came up many times. The V call is TRBV12-3 or TRBV12-4, the J call TRBJ2-3; 9 bases align to TRBD2. The CDR3 has 16 amino acids. The V gene end was trimmed by 4 bases and the J gene end by 5 bases; junction bases not matched to a gene: 10. For the CDR3, the DNA is TGTGCCAGCAGTTCAGCGGGAGGACCTAATGGAGATACGCAGTATTTT. This translates into CASSSAGGPNGDTQYF.

The chain carries TRBV19 and TRBJ1-6, with a possible D match to TRBD1 (5 bases). Germline values: CDR1 LNHDA, CDR2 SQIVND (reference sequence). The V end lost 6 bases, the J end lost 7 bases, and 13 bases lay between the germline ends. This CDR3 contains 14 residues. The CDR3 here is CASSPRGENSPLHF. CDR3 coding DNA: TGTGCCAGTAGCCCCAGAGGGGAGAATTCACCCCTCCACTTT.

This clonotype was seen many times. The chain combines TRBV9 with TRBJ2-3; D is unresolved. V lost 0 bases, J lost 5 bases, and 7 bases lay in between. The CDR3 extends over 13 amino acids. CDR1 and CDR2 from the germline V gene are SGDLS and YYNGEE. The CDR3, as DNA: TGTGCCAGCAGCGTAGACTGGGGAGATACGCAGTATTTT. Translating gives CASSVDWGDTQYF. The full variable domain, completed using reference TRBV9 and TRBJ2-3, is DSGVTQTPKHLITATGQRVTLRCSPRSGDLSVYWYQQSLDQGLQFLIQYYNGEERAKGNILERFSAQQFPDLHSELNLSSLELGDSALYFCASSVDWGDTQYFGPGTRLTVL.

This clonotype was recorded at least ten times. The chain employs TRBV7-9 and TRBJ2-1; 7 positions agree with TRBD1. Germline CDR1 SEHNR, CDR2 FQNEAQ (reference sequence). The CDR3 covers 15 residues. V lost 5 bases, J lost 0 bases, and 4 bases stayed unmatched. The CDR3 sequence: CASSQTGSSYNEQFF. CDR3 nucleotide sequence: TGTGCCAGCAGCCAGACAGGGAGCTCCTACAATGAGCAGTTCTTC.

This clonotype was recorded a few times. The chain combines TRBV5-1 with TRBJ2-1, with D unresolved. Germline V gene sequence: CDR1 SGHRS, CDR2 YFSETQ. The CDR3 extends over 14 amino acids. V was trimmed by 0 bases and J by 7 bases, leaving 11 bases between them. The CDR3 DNA follows: TGCGCCAGCAGCTTGGCGGCGGACGCGAATGAGCAGTTCTTC. This codes for CASSLAADANEQFF.

This clonotype has a count of ten or more. The chain links TRBV7-2 to TRBJ1-2, with 8 bases identical to TRBD1. The CDR3 runs 13 residues. The junction had 6 bases not matched to a gene; V was cut back by 5 bases and J by 7 bases. From germline, CDR1 is SGHTA and CDR2 FQGNSA. DNA of the CDR3: TGTGCCAGCAGCGTACAGGGGGTGTCTGGCTACACCTTC. Its translation is CASSVQGVSGYTF.

This clonotype was seen at least ten times. Because the CDR3 is missing its conserved closing phenylalanine or tryptophan, this is likely a read error. J is TRBJ2-7 and V is TRBV7-2, with D unclear. CDR1 and CDR2 (germline): SGHTA, FQGNSA. CDR3 size: 14 residues. Trimming shortened V by 5 bases and J by 2 bases, and 13 bases separated the two germline ends. CDR3 in amino acids: CASSTMTGTYEQYL. The CDR3 bases are TGTGCCAGCAGCACCATGACGGGCACCTACGAGCAGTACTTG.

This clonotype has ten or more counts. The chain carries TRBV2 and TRBJ1-3; D gene ambiguous. V was cut by 3 bases and J by 1 base, with 7 bases left in between. The CDR3 length is 14 residues. Per germline, CDR1 SNHLY and CDR2 FYNNEI. CDR3 residues: CASSEGRSGNTIYF. In DNA, the CDR3 is TGTGCCAGCAGTGAGGGCAGATCTGGAAACACCATATATTTT.

This clonotype has more than one count but fewer than ten. The rearrangement joins TRBV4-2 to TRBJ2-1; tentative D call: TRBD2 (6 bases). Trimming stripped 4 bases from V and 6 bases from J, with 19 bases between. This CDR3 comprises 16 residues. CDR1 LGHNA and CDR2 YNFKEQ come from the germline V gene. CDR3 in DNA: TGTGCCAGCAGCCGGGGGGTAGCGGAGGGGACCAATGAGCAGTTCTTC. Translation gives CASSRGVAEGTNEQFF.

In its sample, this clonotype ranks as medium-sized (0.01 to 0.1%). The rearrangement links TRBV5-1 to TRBJ1-1; TRBD1 aligns across 11 bases. This CDR3 comprises 16 residues. Germline V gives CDR1 SGHRS, CDR2 YFSETQ. With 4 bases clipped from V and 3 bases from J, the junction kept 8 bases outside the gene matches. This chain's CDR3 is CASSTRDRGDYTEAFF. The CDR3, as DNA: TGCGCCAGCAGCACCCGGGACAGGGGGGATTACACTGAAGCTTTCTTT.

This clonotype occurred many times. The chain uses TRBV3-1 and TRBJ2-7; possible D gene TRBD2, 6 bases. This CDR3 is 15 amino acids long. V was trimmed by 0 bases and J by 3 bases, leaving 12 bases between them. Germline CDR1 and CDR2: LGHDT and YNNKEL (reference sequence). The CDR3 DNA sequence: TGTGCCAGCAGCCAAGAGGGTGGACTACTCTACGAGCAGTACTTC. Translated, it gives CASSQEGGLLYEQYF.

This clonotype has a count of ten or more. The chain links TRBV7-2 to TRBJ2-1; perhaps TRBD2 as D (5 bases). V was shortened by 0 bases and J by 6 bases, with 6 bases between the two germline ends. Germline V gene lookup returns CDR1 SGHTA and CDR2 FQGNSA. The CDR3 loop spans 13 amino acids. DNA of the CDR3: TGTGCCAGCAGCTTAGCGGGGAGCAATGAGCAGTTCTTC. As protein: CASSLAGSNEQFF.

The gene calls are TRBV4-3 and TRBJ2-2; 7 nucleotides align to TRBD2. This CDR3 contains 17 residues. Per the germline V gene, CDR1 is LGHNA and CDR2 is YSLEER. V was pared by 4 bases and J by 6 bases, with 14 bases of the junction left unmatched. CDR3 region: CASSPPTSRGGAGELFF. DNA for the CDR3: TGCGCCAGCAGCCCACCGACTAGTCGGGGAGGGGCCGGGGAGCTGTTTTTT.

Of note for this clonotype: Just one base apart from a much larger clone, this may be a read error. This chain links TRBV19 with TRBJ2-7; TRBD1 matches 11 bases. Germline V lookup: CDR1 LNHDA, CDR2 SQIVND (reference sequence). This CDR3 spans 14 amino acids. Losses at the gene ends were 2 bases for V and 5 bases for J; bases not matched to a gene: 2. CDR3 sequence reads: CASSIWTGGNEQYF. CDR3 nucleotides: TGTGCCAGTAGTATATGGACAGGGGGCAACGAGCAGTACTTC. The whole variable domain, filled in from reference TRBV19 and TRBJ2-7, reads DGGITQSPKYLFRKEGQNVTLSCEQNLNHDAMYWYRQDPGQGLRLIYYSQIVNDFQKGDIAEGYSVSREKKESFPLTVTSAQKNPTAFYLCASSIWTGGNEQYFGPGTRLTVT.

In its sample, this clonotype ranks as medium-sized. The J gene is TRBJ2-1, the V gene TRBV15; TRBD2 agrees at 11 bases. The V gene's germline CDR1 is LNHNV and CDR2 YYDKDF (reference sequence). The CDR3 contains 17 residues. The junction had 9 bases not matched to a gene; V was cut back by 4 bases and J by 4 bases. DNA for the CDR3: TGTGCCACCAGCATTACTAGCGGGGGCCTAAAATACAATGAGCAGTTCTTC. This encodes CATSITSGGLKYNEQFF.

The chain recombines TRBV20-1 with TRBJ2-2; D is uncertain. V was shortened by 0 bases and J by 3 bases, with 8 bases between the two germline ends. The CDR3 contains 14 residues. Germline loops: CDR1 DFQATT, CDR2 SNEGSKA (reference sequence). Here the CDR3 DNA reads TGCAGTGCTAGAGATCAGATGGACACCGGGGAGCTGTTTTTT. Amino acid sequence: CSARDQMDTGELFF.

This clonotype was picked up many times. The genes are TRBV10-3 and TRBJ2-3; perhaps TRBD2 as D (5 bases). Deletions cut 6 bases from V and 3 bases from J, with 16 bases between. CDR3 length equals 15 residues. The germline gives CDR1 ENHRY, CDR2 SYGVKD. The CDR3 nucleotides are TGTGCCATCAGCCGAGGAGGTAGTCTTACAGATACGCAGTATTTT. Protein: CAISRGGSLTDTQYF.

This clonotype was detected many times. This chain connects TRBV20-1 to TRBJ1-2; D remains unclear. The CDR3 spans 12 residues. Germline V gives CDR1 DFQATT, CDR2 SNEGSKA (reference sequence). Deletions cut 2 bases from V and 8 bases from J, with 12 bases between. CDR3 in amino acids: CSARPQTGGYTF. CDR3 in DNA: TGCAGTGCTAGACCGCAAACCGGGGGCTACACCTTC.

The rearrangement uses TRBV2 and TRBJ2-2; D gene ambiguous. The germline V gene encodes CDR1 SNHLY and CDR2 FYNNEI. Trimming removed 8 bases from V and 0 bases from J, with 13 bases in between. CDR3 length equals 15 residues. CDR3 sequence: CASESPLSNTGELFF. The DNA for the CDR3 is TGTGCCAGCGAGAGCCCACTTTCGAACACCGGGGAGCTGTTTTTT.

This clonotype was observed many times. The chain recombines TRBV5-1 with TRBJ2-7; no clear D. The CDR3 sequence is 12 residues long. Trimming took off 5 bases at V and 3 bases at J, with 9 bases between the two ends. Germline V CDR1 and CDR2: SGHRS, YFSETQ. The CDR3 loop is CASRKESYEQYF. CDR3 DNA sequence: TGCGCCAGCAGAAAGGAGAGCTACGAGCAGTACTTC.

There are many counts of this clonotype. The gene calls are TRBV20-1 and TRBJ1-2; D perhaps matches TRBD1 (6 bases). There are 13 residues in the CDR3. CDR1 and CDR2 (germline): DFQATT, SNEGSKA (reference sequence). The V end lost 5 bases, the J end lost 8 bases, and 18 bases lay between the germline ends. CDR3 region: CSALIQGSEGYTF. The CDR3 bases are TGCAGTGCTTTAATACAGGGATCGGAAGGCTACACCTTC.